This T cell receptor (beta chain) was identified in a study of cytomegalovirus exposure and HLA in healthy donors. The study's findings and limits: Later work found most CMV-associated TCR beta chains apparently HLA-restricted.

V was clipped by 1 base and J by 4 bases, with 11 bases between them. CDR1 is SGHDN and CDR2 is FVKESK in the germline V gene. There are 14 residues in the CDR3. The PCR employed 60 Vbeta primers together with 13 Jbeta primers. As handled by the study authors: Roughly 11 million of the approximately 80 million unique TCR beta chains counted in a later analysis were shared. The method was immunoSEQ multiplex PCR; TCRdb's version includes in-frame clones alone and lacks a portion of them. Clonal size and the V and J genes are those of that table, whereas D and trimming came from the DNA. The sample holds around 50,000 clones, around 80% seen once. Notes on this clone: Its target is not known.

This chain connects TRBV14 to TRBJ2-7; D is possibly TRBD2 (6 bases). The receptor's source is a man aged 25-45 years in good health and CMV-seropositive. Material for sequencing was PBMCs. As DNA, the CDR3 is TGTGCCAGCAGCCAAGGGAGGGGTCTTTACGAGCAGTACTTC. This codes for CASSQGRGLYEQYF. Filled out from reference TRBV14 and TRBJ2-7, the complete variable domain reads EAGVTQFPSHSVIEKGQTVTLRCDPISGHDNLYWYRRVMGKEIKFLLHFVKESKQDESGMPNNRFLAERTGGTYSTLKVQPAELEDSGVYFCASSQGRGLYEQYFGPGTRLTVT.